A selection of T cell receptor beta chains follows, all from one sample in a study of T-cell memory formation after mild COVID-19. TCRdb passed the 5' RACE reads through MiXCR, listing each CDR3 protein once. This table holds 30,000 to 40,000 distinct CDR3 sequences, over 9.5% found once. Sequenced material: PBMCs or a T cell subset sorted from them (not recorded which). The receptors were sampled from a man younger than 35 who had mild COVID-19 (a few samples of this study predate the infection). Cell type and time point are not known. The CDR3 runs from the conserved cysteine through the conserved F or W. D genes are given only for firm matches.

J gene | D gene | CDR3 length | V gene | CDR3 protein
TRBJ1-1 | TRBD1 | 16 | TRBV6-5 | CASSYSDGTGNTEAFF
TRBJ1-3 | NA | 14 | TRBV5-1 | CASSPYSSGNTIYF
TRBJ1-2 | NA | 18 | TRBV4-3 | CASSQDSPRGGADYGYTF
TRBJ1-5 | NA | 12 | TRBV12-3/TRBV12-4 | CASSPINQPQHF
TRBJ2-1 | TRBD2 | 18 | TRBV7-3 | CASSLTAKTSGGAGEQFF
TRBJ2-1 | NA | 16 | TRBV27 | CASSALLGGGGDEQFF
TRBJ2-5 | NA | 17 | TRBV6-5 | CASSYSGSRAYQETQYF
TRBJ2-1 | TRBD2 | 15 | TRBV19 | CASKFLAGGRNEQFF
TRBJ2-3 | TRBD1 | 15 | TRBV7-9 | CASSVRDRGTDTQYF
TRBJ2-1 | NA | 17 | TRBV5-1 | CASSTAGYTMSVDEQFF
TRBJ1-2 | NA | 13 | TRBV3-1 | CASSRPGSYGYTF
TRBJ1-5 | NA | 16 | TRBV18 | CASSPGQGNRNQPQHF
TRBJ1-1 | NA | 12 | TRBV7-9 | CASSLNRVEAFF
TRBJ2-1 | TRBD2 | 18 | TRBV5-1 | CASSTGGVAGGLNNEQFF
TRBJ1-2 | NA | 12 | TRBV6-5 | CASSLQGLGYTF
TRBJ2-1 | NA | 18 | TRBV11-2 | CASRGRRALNRAYNEQFF
TRBJ2-5 | TRBD2 | 13 | TRBV24-1 | CATQGLDQETQYF
TRBJ2-3 | NA | 15 | TRBV7-9 | CASSLPQGLPDTQYF
TRBJ2-3 | NA | 13 | TRBV28 | CASRTPATDTQYF
TRBJ2-1 | NA | 14 | TRBV7-2 | CASSTAGIYNEQFF
TRBJ2-1 | TRBD2 | 14 | TRBV10-2 | CASSVLAGYNEQFF
TRBJ1-2 | TRBD1 | 21 | TRBV7-2 | CASSLAFKLKRGQGSGYGYTF
TRBJ1-4 | TRBD1 | 15 | TRBV7-2 | CASNGQGATNEKLFF